This T cell receptor beta chain was sequenced during a study of Tregs in tolerant kidney transplant recipients. Measured with immunoSEQ multiplex PCR; TCRdb has only the in-frame clones, and not every one. The sample records some 70,000 clones, roughly 91% being singletons. Germline-derived CDR1 and CDR2 are KGHSH and LQKENI. The J segment lost 6 bases and the V segment lost 2 bases, leaving 8 bases of the junction unmatched. The CDR3 contains 15 residues. The chain employs TRBV18 and TRBJ2-7, with 9 bases identical to TRBD1. The sequencing here drew on CD4+ T cells from blood, taken before the transplant. The sequence came from a human donor who received a combined kidney and bone marrow transplant. This chain's CDR3 is CASSPGWDRAIEQYF. CDR3 sequence (DNA): TGTGCCAGCTCACCAGGGTGGGACAGGGCCATCGAGCAGTACTTC.